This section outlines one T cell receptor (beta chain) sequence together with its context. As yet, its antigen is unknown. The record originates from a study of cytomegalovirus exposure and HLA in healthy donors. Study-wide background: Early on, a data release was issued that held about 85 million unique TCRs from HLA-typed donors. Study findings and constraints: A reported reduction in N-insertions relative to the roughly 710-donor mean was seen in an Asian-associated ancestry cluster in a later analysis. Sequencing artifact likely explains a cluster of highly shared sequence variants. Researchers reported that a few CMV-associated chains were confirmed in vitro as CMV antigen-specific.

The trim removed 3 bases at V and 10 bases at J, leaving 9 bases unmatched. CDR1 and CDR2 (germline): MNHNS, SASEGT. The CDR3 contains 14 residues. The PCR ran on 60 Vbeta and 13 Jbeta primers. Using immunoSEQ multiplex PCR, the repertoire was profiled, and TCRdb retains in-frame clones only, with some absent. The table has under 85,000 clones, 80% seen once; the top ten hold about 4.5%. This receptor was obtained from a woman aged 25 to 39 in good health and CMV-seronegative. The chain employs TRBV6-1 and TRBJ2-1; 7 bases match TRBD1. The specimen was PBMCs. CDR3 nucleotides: TGTGCCAGCAGTGATCGGACAGGCATCCACGAGCAGTTCTTC. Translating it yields CASSDRTGIHEQFF.